The clone carrying this T cell receptor (beta chain) appeared a single time. These data originate in a study of blood T cell repertoires in COVID-19. Across the whole study: PBMCs, B-cell-depleted T cells, or T cells provided the cDNA or gDNA that made up the material.

Trimming stripped 1 base from V and 1 base from J, with 11 bases between. Germline CDR1 reads SGDLS; CDR2 reads YYNGEE. This CDR3 has 15 amino acids. Libraries were prepared by immunoSEQ multiplex PCR; TCRdb keeps only in-frame clonotypes and omits some of them. The sample lists more than 250,000 clones; around 83% were seen once. This TCR came from a woman in her forties or fifties with acute or convalescent COVID-19. The rearrangement links TRBV9 to TRBJ1-1; no clear D gene. Sequenced sample: peripheral blood. CDR3 residues: CASSVSDGRNTEAFF. The CDR3 DNA reads as TGTGCCAGCAGCGTATCAGACGGGAGGAACACTGAAGCTTTCTTT. Full variable domain (outside the CDR3, taken from reference TRBV9 and TRBJ1-1): DSGVTQTPKHLITATGQRVTLRCSPRSGDLSVYWYQQSLDQGLQFLIQYYNGEERAKGNILERFSAQQFPDLHSELNLSSLELGDSALYFCASSVSDGRNTEAFFGQGTRLTVV.